The 27 T cell receptor beta chains listed next were all sequenced from one sample in a study of blood T cell repertoires in COVID-19. Measured with immunoSEQ multiplex PCR; TCRdb has only the in-frame clones, and not every one. Of 65,000 to 75,000 clones in the sample, around 70% were seen once. The sample consisted of peripheral blood. Receptors were obtained from a man in his 70s with acute or convalescent COVID-19.

This clone was counted only a few times. The chain combines TRBV18 with TRBJ2-5; D gene uncertain. Germline V gene sequence: CDR1 KGHSH, CDR2 LQKENI. The CDR3 is 15 residues long. V was trimmed by 0 bases and J by 1 base, leaving 9 bases between them. This chain's CDR3 is CASSPPNSPQETQYF. CDR3 sequence (DNA): TGTGCCAGCTCACCACCAAACAGCCCCCAAGAGACCCAGTACTTC.

CDR3 amino acids: CASSVGSGYTF. The CDR3 DNA sequence: TGTGCCAGCAGCGTAGGAAGCGGCTACACCTTC. The chain couples TRBV9 to TRBJ1-2; no clear D gene. This CDR3 region has 11 residues. The V and J ends lost 0 bases and 8 bases respectively, with 5 bases between them. The germline gives CDR1 SGDLS, CDR2 YYNGEE.

The V and J genes are TRBV27 and TRBJ1-1; tentatively, D is TRBD1 (5 bases). V lost 7 bases to trimming and J lost 0 bases, with 15 bases between them. The germline V gene has CDR1 MNHEY and CDR2 SMNVEV (reference sequence). The CDR3 runs to 15 residues. The CDR3 DNA reads TGTGCCAGCATCTTAGGGGCAGGATTGAACACTGAAGCTTTCTTT. Protein product: CASILGAGLNTEAFF.

The V and J genes are TRBV14 and TRBJ1-2, with TRBD1 as a possible D gene (6 bases). The CDR3 totals 15 residues. Germline V gene sequence: CDR1 SGHDN, CDR2 FVKESK. V gave up 4 bases and J gave up 5 bases, with 17 bases separating them. CDR3 in amino acids: CASSPRDTPGYGYTF. The DNA for the CDR3 is TGTGCCAGCAGCCCTCGGGACACCCCGGGGTATGGCTACACCTTC.

The chain links TRBV4-3 to TRBJ2-7; D gene uncertain. V was pared by 0 bases and J by 3 bases, with 12 bases between. There are 15 residues in the CDR3. Germline-derived CDR1 and CDR2 are LGHNA and YSLEER. For the CDR3, the DNA is TGCGCCAGCAGCCAAGATAGAACCATCATCTACGAGCAGTACTTC. Amino acid sequence: CASSQDRTIIYEQYF.

The sample holds a few counts of this clone. This rearrangement joins TRBV19 to TRBJ1-2; 8 bases map to TRBD1. The germline V gene has CDR1 LNHDA and CDR2 SQIVND (reference sequence). CDR3 length: 13 amino acids. With V trimmed by 7 bases and J by 6 bases, 7 bases remained unmatched. The CDR3 nucleotides are TGTGCCAGTATCAGGACAGGGACCGATGGCTACACCTTC. Amino acid sequence: CASIRTGTDGYTF.

This chain connects TRBV15 to TRBJ2-7, with 8 bases fitting TRBD2. Per the germline V gene, CDR1 is LNHNV and CDR2 is YYDKDF (reference sequence). V gave up 1 base and J gave up 2 bases; unmatched junction bases: 4. This CDR3 is 15 amino acids long. The CDR3 DNA reads TGTGCCACCAGCAGAGTCGGGACTAGGGCCTACGAGCAGTACTTC. Translated, it gives CATSRVGTRAYEQYF.

The chain combines TRBV27 with TRBJ1-2; no reliable D call. The CDR3 runs 14 residues. Germline values: CDR1 MNHEY, CDR2 SMNVEV (reference sequence). Trimming took 0 bases from V and 8 from J, leaving 13 bases between them. CDR3 in DNA: TGTGCCAGCAGTTTATCGAGAGGTACCGGGGGCTACACCTTC. Translation: CASSLSRGTGGYTF.

This sequence joins TRBV4-1 and TRBJ1-5; the match to TRBD1 covers 8 bases. The CDR3 totals 15 residues. J was trimmed by 4 bases and V by 1 base; bases with no gene match: 3. Germline V lookup: CDR1 MGHRA, CDR2 YSYEKL. The CDR3 nucleotides read TGCGCCAGCAGCCAAGTTCAGGGGGCAAATCAGCCCCAGCATTTT. It specifies CASSQVQGANQPQHF.

The CDR3: CASRPGQGTDTQYF. CDR3 nucleotides: TGTGCCAGCAGGCCCGGACAGGGCACAGATACGCAGTATTTT. The V gene is TRBV28, the J gene TRBJ2-3; 7 bases fit TRBD1. There are 14 residues in the CDR3. Germline CDR1 reads MDHEN; CDR2 reads SYDVKM. The V and J ends lost 6 bases and 1 base, in that order; junction bases with no gene match: 4.

In its sample, this clone was seen a few times. The chain uses TRBV2 and TRBJ2-1, with a possible D match to TRBD2 (5 bases). This CDR3 contains 14 residues. Germline CDR1 SNHLY, CDR2 FYNNEI. The V gene lost 4 bases and the J gene lost 0 bases, with 7 bases spanning the gap. In nucleotides, the CDR3 is TGTGCCAGCAGTGGGGAGATCTCCTACAATGAGCAGTTCTTC. Translating gives CASSGEISYNEQFF.

V is TRBV27 and J is TRBJ2-7; D is unresolved. The V end was cut by 4 bases, the J end by 2 bases, with 6 bases between. This CDR3 has 12 amino acids. CDR1 MNHEY and CDR2 SMNVEV come from the germline V gene (reference sequence). CDR3 sequence: CASSSPAYEQYF. The CDR3 DNA reads TGTGCCAGCAGTTCCCCAGCCTACGAGCAGTACTTC.

This clone has a single count. This chain uses TRBV27 with TRBJ2-7; maybe TRBD1 (5 bases). V shed 3 bases and J shed 7 bases, with 16 bases lying between them. Germline assignment: CDR1 MNHEY and CDR2 SMNVEV (reference sequence). The CDR3 consists of 14 residues. In DNA, the CDR3 is TGTGCCAGCAGTTTGGGCAGGGCCCCTGGGGAGCAGTACTTC. Translation: CASSLGRAPGEQYF.

The gene calls are TRBV15 and TRBJ1-5; unclear D gene. CDR3 length: 12 residues. CDR1 and CDR2 from the germline V gene are LNHNV and YYDKDF (reference sequence). Trimming cost V 1 base and J 9 bases, with 7 bases left between them. This CDR3 reads CATSRVRGPQHF. In nucleotides, the CDR3 is TGTGCCACCAGCAGAGTTCGGGGGCCCCAGCATTTT.

The rearrangement links TRBV7-2 to TRBJ2-2; 9 bases are a match to TRBD2. Germline V gene sequence: CDR1 SGHTA, CDR2 FQGNSA. With 1 base clipped from V and 6 bases from J, the junction kept 3 bases outside the gene matches. This CDR3 region has 15 residues. CDR3 residues: CASSLVSGSPGELFF. Here the CDR3 DNA reads TGTGCCAGCAGCTTAGTTAGCGGGAGTCCCGGGGAGCTGTTTTTT.

The CDR3 bases are TGTGCCAGCAGCTTACCGCGGAGCGGAGAGACCCAGTACTTC. It yields the protein CASSLPRSGETQYF. V is TRBV7-2 and J is TRBJ2-5, with D perhaps matching TRBD2 (5 bases). V was pared by 2 bases and J by 4 bases, with 11 bases between. This CDR3 contains 14 residues. Germline V lookup: CDR1 SGHTA, CDR2 FQGNSA.

The chain employs TRBV4-1 and TRBJ2-7; 9 bases are a match to TRBD2. The CDR3 contains 14 residues. With 6 bases clipped from V and 7 bases from J, the junction kept 10 bases outside the gene matches. The germline V gene encodes CDR1 MGHRA and CDR2 YSYEKL. The CDR3 nucleotides read TGCGCCAGCAGGAATAGCGGGAGTTCGTTGGAGCAGTACTTC. The encoded protein is CASRNSGSSLEQYF.

The J gene is TRBJ1-1, the V gene TRBV20-1; the D is unclear. Trimming removed 3 bases at V and 0 bases at J, with 8 bases between. Looked up from germline, CDR1 is DFQATT and CDR2 is SNEGSKA (reference sequence). CDR3 length: 13 amino acids. For the CDR3, the DNA is TGCAGTGCTAGTCGTATGTTGAACACTGAAGCTTTCTTT. Protein sequence: CSASRMLNTEAFF.

The count of this clone is one. This chain uses TRBV5-1 with TRBJ1-4; 7 nucleotides match TRBD1. V lost 4 bases and J lost 5; bases outside the gene matches: 8. Germline CDR1 and CDR2: SGHRS and YFSETQ. This CDR3 is built from 15 residues. For the CDR3, the DNA is TGCGCCAGCAGCCCCGGGACAGCTGAAAATGAAAAACTGTTTTTT. Residues: CASSPGTAENEKLFF.

The V and J genes are TRBV6-5 and TRBJ2-1; 14 bases match TRBD2. Germline V lookup: CDR1 MNHEY, CDR2 SVGAGI. V lost 5 bases, J lost 8 bases, and 5 bases stayed unmatched. The CDR3 contains 15 residues. The CDR3 here is CASSRLAGGMDEQFF. The CDR3 DNA reads TGTGCCAGCAGTCGACTAGCGGGAGGGATGGATGAGCAGTTCTTC.

This clone is a singleton in its sample. The V call is TRBV28, the J call TRBJ1-2, with no clear D. Germline V lookup: CDR1 MDHEN, CDR2 SYDVKM. V gave up 2 bases and J gave up 6 bases, with 7 bases separating them. The CDR3 is 12 residues long. CDR3: CASSLVVDGYTF. The CDR3 coding sequence is TGTGCCAGCAGTTTAGTAGTCGATGGCTACACCTTC.

Note on this clone: Sequence at one end of the junction differs from germline and may be a read error. The gene calls are TRBV12-3 or TRBV12-4 and TRBJ1-2; D remains ambiguous. The CDR3 consists of 11 residues. CDR3 nucleotides: TGTGCCAGCAGTTCTAATTATGGCTACACCTTC. Its protein is CASSSNYGYTF.

Note on this clone: The sample carries other DNA sequences with the same CDR3. This sequence joins TRBV18 and TRBJ2-3, with TRBD2 identical over 10 bases. Germline CDR1 KGHSH, CDR2 LQKENI. This CDR3 has 15 amino acids. The V gene end was trimmed by 6 bases and the J gene end by 1 base; junction bases not matched to a gene: 4. CDR3 bases: TGTGCCAGCTCTCCTAGCGGGAGTGGCACAGATACGCAGTATTTT. Its translation is CASSPSGSGTDTQYF.

This clone was counted between two and nine times. The germline gene is not matched at one end of the junction; a read error may be the cause. The rearrangement links TRBV7-9 to TRBJ2-7; either TRBD1 or TRBD2 may fit D (6 bases each). CDR1 and CDR2 from the germline V gene are SEHNR and FQNEAQ (reference sequence). The CDR3 contains 15 residues. CDR3 loop: CASRLGGTGRNEQYF. Written as DNA, the CDR3 is TGTGCCAGCAGGTTAGGGGGAACCGGGAGAAACGAGCAGTACTTC.

The chain is built from TRBV21-1 and TRBJ2-7; the D call of TRBD1 is as the table states it, not checked on the DNA. TRBV21-1 is labeled a pseudogene. This CDR3 region has 16 residues. For the CDR3, the DNA is TGTGCCAGCAGCAGTCTCGGGCCGGGACAGCAATACGAGCAGTACTTC. It is translated as CASSSLGPGQQYEQYF.

The chain is built from TRBV23-1 and TRBJ2-3; 7 nucleotides line up with TRBD2. TRBV23-1 is recorded as an ORF, its role being uncertain. V dropped 2 bases and J dropped 1; count of bases not matched to a gene: 9. The CDR3 contains 17 residues. CDR3 in DNA: TGCGCCAGCAGTCAACGGACGGGGGGATATGGCACAGATACGCAGTATTTT. This encodes CASSQRTGGYGTDTQYF.

This chain connects TRBV7-3 to TRBJ2-1; 7 bases agree with TRBD2. Germline-derived CDR1 and CDR2 are SGHTA and FQGTGA. V gave up 4 bases and J gave up 9 bases; unmatched junction bases: 9. The CDR3 covers 14 residues. The CDR3: CASSSNAGVPEQFF. In nucleotides, the CDR3 is TGTGCCAGCAGCTCAAACGCGGGAGTCCCTGAGCAGTTCTTC.